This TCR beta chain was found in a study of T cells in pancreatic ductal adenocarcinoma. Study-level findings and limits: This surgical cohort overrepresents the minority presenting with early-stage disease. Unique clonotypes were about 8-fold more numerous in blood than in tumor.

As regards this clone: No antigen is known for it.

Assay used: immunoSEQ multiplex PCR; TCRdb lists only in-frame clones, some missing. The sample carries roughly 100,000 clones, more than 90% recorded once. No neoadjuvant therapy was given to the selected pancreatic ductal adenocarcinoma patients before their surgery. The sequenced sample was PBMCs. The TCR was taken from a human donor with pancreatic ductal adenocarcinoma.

CDR3 sequence: CAWSSGNYGYTF. CDR3 nucleotides: TGTGCCTGGAGTTCAGGGAACTATGGCTACACCTTC. The J gene is TRBJ1-2, the V gene TRBV30, with D tentatively TRBD1 (5 bases). The CDR3 runs 12 residues. The germline gives CDR1 GTSNPN, CDR2 SVGIG (reference sequence). V lost 2 bases and J 2 bases, leaving 6 bases between the germline ends.